A single sample is the source of the 21 T cell receptor beta chains below, sequenced in a study of T cell responses to AZD1222 COVID-19 vaccine. Some clones are missing from TCRdb's copy, which holds only in-frame ones; the method was immunoSEQ multiplex PCR. The sample shows 140,000 to 150,000 clones, around 93% of them seen only once. Sequenced material: peripheral blood, taken on day 0 of AZD1222 vaccination. The receptor set was obtained from an adult in good health.

Notes on this clone: Germline and junction disagree at one end, which may indicate a read error. This sequence joins TRBV12-3 or TRBV12-4 and TRBJ2-2, with 7 bases aligning to TRBD2. The CDR3 consists of 13 residues. In DNA form, the CDR3 reads TGTGTCAGCAATTGGGGGGGGACCGGGGAGCTGTTTTTT. It specifies CVSNWGGTGELFF.

The V and J genes are TRBV27 and TRBJ1-6; TRBD1 agrees at 8 bases. CDR3 length: 19 residues. CDR1 is MNHEY and CDR2 is SMNVEV in the germline V gene (reference sequence). With V trimmed by 0 bases and J by 8 bases, 15 bases remained unmatched. CDR3 nucleotides: TGTGCCAGCAGTTTATCGATAGGACAGGGAGGCAGTAGGTATTCACCCCTCCACTTT. Protein product: CASSLSIGQGGSRYSPLHF.

V is TRBV2 and J is TRBJ1-5; no reliable D call. V was clipped by 0 bases and J by 1 base, with 10 bases between them. This CDR3 has 16 amino acids. Germline V lookup: CDR1 SNHLY, CDR2 FYNNEI. The CDR3 DNA follows: TGTGCCAGCAGTGAAGCGTGGGCAGAAAGCAATCAGCCCCAGCATTTT. It yields the protein CASSEAWAESNQPQHF. Full variable domain (rest looked up from reference TRBV2 and TRBJ1-5): EPEVTQTPSHQVTQMGQEVILRCVPISNHLYFYWYRQILGQKVEFLVSFYNNEISEKSEIFDDQFSVERPDGSNFTLKIRSTKLEDSAMYFCASSEAWAESNQPQHFGDGTRLSIL.

J is TRBJ1-1 and V is TRBV5-4; maybe TRBD1 (6 bases). In germline, CDR1 is SGHNT, CDR2 YYREEE (reference sequence). Trimming removed 4 bases from V and 8 bases from J, with 18 bases in between. The CDR3 spans 14 residues. The CDR3 region is CASSPSTTGNEAFF. The CDR3 DNA follows: TGTGCCAGCAGCCCCTCGACGACAGGCAACGAAGCTTTCTTT.

The chain couples TRBV19 to TRBJ1-6, with TRBD1 as a possible D gene (6 bases). Germline CDR1 and CDR2: LNHDA and SQIVND (reference sequence). This CDR3 is 17 amino acids long. V was pared by 9 bases and J by 7 bases, with 25 bases between. The CDR3: CASPKFQGIKGNSPLHF. The CDR3 bases are TGTGCCAGCCCCAAATTTCAGGGGATAAAGGGGAATTCACCCCTCCACTTT.

This chain links TRBV6-1 with TRBJ2-6; D unresolved. The CDR3 sequence is 17 residues long. The germline V gene encodes CDR1 MNHNS and CDR2 SASEGT. V lost 2 bases and J lost 1, with 12 bases in between. The CDR3 nucleotides are TGTGCCAGCAGTGAAACGATGTTACGGTCTGGGGCCAACGTCCTGACTTTC. This encodes CASSETMLRSGANVLTF.

This chain uses TRBV7-2 with TRBJ2-3; 7 bases align to TRBD2. Per germline, CDR1 SGHTA and CDR2 FQGNSA. The ends lost 4 bases at V and 0 bases at J; junction bases unmatched: 4. The CDR3 is made up of 15 amino acids. DNA for the CDR3: TGTGCCAGCAGCTCCGCGGGGGTTAGCACAGATACGCAGTATTTT. Residues: CASSSAGVSTDTQYF.

The chain combines TRBV7-9 with TRBJ2-2; TRBD1 is a possible D gene (8 bases). V was cut by 5 bases and J by 6 bases, with 13 bases left in between. Germline V gene data show CDR1 as SEHNR and CDR2 as FQNEAQ (reference sequence). This CDR3 contains 14 residues. The CDR3 loop reads CASSEQGGPGELFF. Here the CDR3 DNA reads TGTGCCAGCAGCGAACAGGGGGGGCCCGGGGAGCTGTTTTTT.

The chain employs TRBV2 and TRBJ1-1; TRBD1 might be the D (5 bases). This CDR3 has 13 amino acids. V gave up 7 bases and J gave up 3 bases, with 12 bases separating them. Looked up from germline, CDR1 is SNHLY and CDR2 is FYNNEI. The CDR3 DNA follows: TGTGCCAGCATTGGGACGGGGGACACTGAAGCTTTCTTT. Amino acid sequence: CASIGTGDTEAFF.

The V call is TRBV7-3, the J call TRBJ2-7, with D unclear. CDR3 length: 13 residues. V was pared by 1 base and J by 6 bases, with 10 bases between. CDR1 and CDR2 (germline): SGHTA, FQGTGA. In DNA, the CDR3 is TGTGCCAGCAGCTTAAGCCCCTCACGCGAGCAGTACTTC. This codes for CASSLSPSREQYF.

The J gene is TRBJ1-6, the V gene TRBV6-5; TRBD1 aligns across 7 bases. The CDR3 is 13 residues long. J lost 10 bases, V lost 8 bases, and 8 bases had no gene match. Germline-derived CDR1 and CDR2 are MNHEY and SVGAGI. The CDR3 protein is CASRRTGDSPLHF. The CDR3 DNA follows: TGTGCCAGCCGTAGAACAGGGGACTCACCCCTCCACTTT.

The chain has TRBV19 and TRBJ2-7; 11 bases are a match to TRBD1. The germline V gene has CDR1 LNHDA and CDR2 SQIVND (reference sequence). This CDR3 contains 14 residues. J was trimmed by 4 bases and V by 5 bases; bases with no gene match: 4. Here the CDR3 reads CASSQRDRGYEQYF. CDR3 coding DNA: TGTGCCAGTAGTCAACGGGACAGGGGGTACGAGCAGTACTTC.

This clone has just one count. The rearrangement uses TRBV5-1 and TRBJ1-3, with D unresolved. Between the trimmed V and J ends, which lost 0 bases and 4 bases, there was a span of 5 bases. Germline V lookup: CDR1 SGHRS, CDR2 YFSETQ. This CDR3 spans 13 amino acids. CDR3 sequence reads: CASSLDGGNTIYF. The CDR3 DNA reads TGCGCCAGCAGCTTGGATGGGGGAAACACCATATATTTT.

The chain employs TRBV9 and TRBJ1-4, with TRBD1 matching 7 bases. CDR1 is SGDLS, CDR2 YYNGEE, per germline. V lost 2 bases and J lost 3; bases outside the gene matches: 4. The CDR3 contains 15 residues. This CDR3 reads CASSVQGGPNEKLFF. CDR3 sequence (DNA): TGTGCCAGCAGCGTCCAGGGGGGGCCTAATGAAAAACTGTTTTTT.

The V gene is TRBV4-1, the J gene TRBJ2-7; D unclear. The germline V and J ends were trimmed by 4 bases and 3 bases, with 10 bases remaining between them. The germline V gene has CDR1 MGHRA and CDR2 YSYEKL. The CDR3 has 13 amino acids. CDR3 region: CASSPRVDYEQYF. CDR3 in DNA: TGCGCCAGCAGCCCTCGAGTCGACTACGAGCAGTACTTC.

This clone was seen only once. V usage is TRBV2 and J usage is TRBJ1-2, with D uncertain. The germline CDR1 and CDR2 sequences are SNHLY and FYNNEI. Trimming stripped 1 base from V and 3 bases from J, with 6 bases between. CDR3 size: 13 residues. The DNA of the CDR3 is TGTGCCAGCAGTGAAGGTGCGGACTATGGCTACACCTTC. It codes for CASSEGADYGYTF.

This sequence joins TRBV6-2 or TRBV6-3 and TRBJ1-5, with 11 bases aligning to TRBD1. V lost 1 base to trimming and J lost 6 bases; unmatched junction nucleotides: 5. Germline V lookup: CDR1 MNHEY, CDR2 SVGEGT. This CDR3 region has 16 residues. The DNA for the CDR3 is TGTGCCAGCAGTTACTTTAGGACAGGGGGCCTTCAGCCCCAGCATTTT. This gives the protein CASSYFRTGGLQPQHF.

The chain links TRBV27 to TRBJ1-3; D is uncertain. The CDR3 has 11 amino acids. V was trimmed by 10 bases and J by 3 bases, leaving 7 bases between them. The germline gives CDR1 MNHEY, CDR2 SMNVEV (reference sequence). CDR3 amino acids: CATSYGNTIYF. The CDR3, as DNA: TGTGCCACCTCTTATGGAAACACCATATATTTT.

The V call is TRBV7-9, the J call TRBJ2-1; D possibly uses TRBD1 or TRBD2 (5 bases each). The CDR3 contains 11 residues. Deletions cut 11 bases from V and 9 bases from J, with 14 bases between. Germline values: CDR1 SEHNR, CDR2 FQNEAQ (reference sequence). Here the CDR3 reads CASQGRAEQFF. The CDR3, as DNA: TGTGCCTCCCAGGGACGGGCTGAGCAGTTCTTC.

The gene calls are TRBV19 and TRBJ1-1; 7 bases agree with TRBD1. This CDR3 region has 15 residues. V gave up 4 bases and J gave up 6 bases; unmatched junction bases: 11. CDR1 and CDR2 (germline): LNHDA, SQIVND (reference sequence). In nucleotides, the CDR3 is TGTGCCAGTAGTACCATTACAGGGGCGGACGCTGAAGCTTTCTTT. This translates into CASSTITGADAEAFF.

The V call is TRBV18, the J call TRBJ1-1; D not certain. Germline values: CDR1 KGHSH, CDR2 LQKENI. The V end was cut by 3 bases, the J end by 6 bases, with 11 bases between. The CDR3 runs to 13 residues. As DNA, the CDR3 is TGTGCCAGCTCACCCGGGGAGGAATCTGAAGCTTTCTTT. This encodes CASSPGEESEAFF.